The rows below give T cell receptor beta chains drawn from one sample of a study of cytomegalovirus exposure and HLA in healthy donors. Generated by immunoSEQ multiplex PCR, the TCRdb table keeps only in-frame clones and is missing some. This table holds about 73,000 clones, approximately 90% found once. The specimen sequenced was PBMCs. The receptors derive from a woman younger than 30 in good health and CMV-seropositive. CDR3s include the opening cysteine and the closing phenylalanine or tryptophan. The D gene is left open where the match is weak. The listing skips clone size in some rows; elsewhere it reads once, few, many or a size class.

CASSLGVTRGETQYF	TGTGCTAGCAGCTTAGGCGTGACTAGAGGAGAGACCCAGTACTTC	NA	NA	TRBV7-7	TRBJ2-5	15
CASSESTSSGGEQFF	TGTGCCAGCAGTGAATCGACTAGTTCGGGTGGGGAGCAGTTCTTC	NA	once	TRBV6-1	TRBJ2-1	15
CATRDRGSYGYTF	TGTGCCACCCGGGACAGGGGTTCCTATGGCTACACCTTC	TRBD1	NA	TRBV19	TRBJ1-2	13
CASSIQPHQYEQYF	TGTGCCAGTAGTATCCAACCGCATCAGTACGAGCAGTACTTC	NA	NA	TRBV19	TRBJ2-7	14
CASENREKLFF	TGTGCCAGTGAGAACCGTGAAAAACTGTTTTTT	NA	NA	TRBV2	TRBJ1-4	11
CASSHDRGTGANVLTF	TGCGCCAGCAGCCACGACAGGGGGACTGGGGCCAACGTCCTGACTTTC	TRBD1	once	TRBV4-1	TRBJ2-6	16
CASSLRTSVVNEQFF	TGTGCCAGCAGCCTGAGGACTAGCGTAGTGAATGAGCAGTTCTTC	TRBD2	NA	TRBV7-2	TRBJ2-1	15
CASSFLTGPTGELFF	TGTGCCAGCAGTTTCCTGACAGGGCCCACCGGGGAGCTGTTTTTT	TRBD1	NA	TRBV11-3	TRBJ2-2	15
CASRRAGGPDTQYF	TGTGCCAGCAGGAGGGCGGGGGGGCCAGATACGCAGTATTTT	TRBD2	NA	TRBV2	TRBJ2-3	14
CASSLLAGSQETQYF	TGCGCCAGCAGCCTACTAGCGGGCTCACAAGAGACCCAGTACTTC	TRBD2	NA	TRBV5-1	TRBJ2-5	15
CASSEGGGGGDTIYF	TGTGCCAGCAGTGAAGGAGGGGGCGGAGGCGACACCATATATTTT	TRBD1	NA	TRBV6-1	TRBJ1-3	15
CASSVQGDTEAFF	TGTGCCAGCAGCGTACAGGGGGACACTGAAGCTTTCTTT	TRBD1	once	TRBV9	TRBJ1-1	13
CASSPRSGGGNQPQHF	TGTGCCAGTAGTCCCCGTTCCGGGGGTGGGAATCAGCCCCAGCATTTT	NA	NA	TRBV19	TRBJ1-5	16
CATRPLAGVGGGSTDTQYF	TGTGCCACCAGACCCCTAGCGGGGGTCGGCGGAGGAAGCACAGATACGCAGTATTTT	TRBD2	NA	TRBV10-3	TRBJ2-3	19
CATRGGDILYNEQFF	TGTGCCACCCGGGGAGGGGACATCCTTTACAATGAGCAGTTCTTC	NA	NA	TRBV27	TRBJ2-1	15
CASSSWQLADKGQQYF	TGTGCCAGCAGTTCATGGCAACTAGCGGATAAGGGCCAGCAGTACTTC	TRBD2	NA	TRBV6-5	TRBJ2-7	16
CASSPSGGNQPQHF	TGTGCCAGCAGCCCCAGTGGTGGCAATCAGCCCCAGCATTTT	NA	NA	TRBV11-2	TRBJ1-5	14
CASSLSGRATGELFF	TGTGCCAGCAGCTTGTCGGGAAGGGCCACCGGGGAGCTGTTTTTT	NA	NA	TRBV5-5	TRBJ2-2	15
CASSLAPLSRTDTQYF	TGTGCCAGCAGCTTGGCCCCACTATCAAGGACAGATACGCAGTATTTT	NA	NA	TRBV5-4	TRBJ2-3	16
CASSLTLVTEAFF	TGTGCCAGTAGCCTCACGTTAGTCACTGAAGCTTTCTTT	NA	NA	TRBV19	TRBJ1-1	13
CASSSGQTETQYF	TGTGCCAGCAGCTCGGGACAGACGGAGACCCAGTACTTC	TRBD1	NA	TRBV7-6	TRBJ2-5	13
CASSPVAGGNTEAFF	TGTGCCAGCAGTCCTGTGGCAGGGGGTAACACTGAAGCTTTCTTT	TRBD1	NA	TRBV27	TRBJ1-1	15
CAWSPTGASNQPQHF	TGTGCCTGGAGTCCCACAGGAGCCTCAAATCAGCCCCAGCATTTT	NA	NA	TRBV30	TRBJ1-5	15
CARSLARDSRAYEQYF	TGTGCCAGAAGCTTGGCCCGGGACAGCAGAGCCTACGAGCAGTACTTC	TRBD1	NA	TRBV5-3	TRBJ2-7	16
CASSIEDRGGNQPQHF	TGTGCCAGTAGTATAGAGGACAGGGGAGGTAATCAGCCCCAGCATTTT	TRBD1	NA	TRBV19	TRBJ1-5	16
CASSPRDSPYNEQFF	TGTGCCAGCAGCCCCCGGGACTCCCCCTACAATGAGCAGTTCTTC	NA	NA	TRBV9	TRBJ2-1	15
CASSNWGGFDSDEQYF	TGTGCCAGCAGCAATTGGGGGGGGTTCGACTCCGACGAGCAGTACTTC	TRBD2	NA	TRBV7-9	TRBJ2-7	16
CASSLALDRGYGYTF	TGCGCCAGCAGCTTAGCATTGGACAGAGGCTATGGCTACACCTTC	NA	NA	TRBV5-1	TRBJ1-2	15
CASSVDLAGSPETQYF	TGTGCCAGCAGCGTAGACCTAGCGGGTTCCCCAGAGACCCAGTACTTC	TRBD2	NA	TRBV9	TRBJ2-5	16
CASSLAATSGRGELFF	TGTGCCAGCAGCTTAGCGGCGACTAGCGGGAGAGGGGAGCTGTTTTTT	TRBD2	NA	TRBV7-2	TRBJ2-2	16
CASSPNRRSDEQFF	TGTGCCAGCAGCCCAAATAGACGGAGCGATGAGCAGTTCTTC	NA	NA	TRBV7-2	TRBJ2-1	14
CARAGAGEQFF	TGTGCCAGAGCGGGAGCAGGGGAGCAGTTCTTC	TRBD2	NA	TRBV27	TRBJ2-1	11
CASSQGLAGAGELFF	TGTGCCAGCAGTCAAGGACTAGCGGGAGCCGGGGAGCTGTTTTTT	TRBD2	NA	TRBV6-5	TRBJ2-2	15
CASSYVPGTAYVEQYF	TGTGCCAGCAGTTACGTACCCGGGACAGCCTACGTAGAGCAGTACTTC	TRBD1	NA	TRBV6-5	TRBJ2-7	16
CASSTWGGRDNEQFF	TGTGCCAGCAGCACCTGGGGGGGGAGGGACAATGAGCAGTTCTTC	TRBD2	NA	TRBV6-5	TRBJ2-1	15
CASSQDPRGTETQYF	TGTGCCAGCAGCCAAGATCCCCGGGGGACAGAGACCCAGTACTTC	NA	NA	TRBV4-2	TRBJ2-5	15
CASSVEGHTRLRVDTQYF	TGTGCCAGCAGCGTAGAGGGCCACACTAGGCTCCGCGTAGATACGCAGTATTTT	NA	NA	TRBV9	TRBJ2-3	18
CASSPRGRVYNEQFF	TGTGCCAGCAGCCCCAGGGGAAGGGTCTACAATGAGCAGTTCTTC	NA	NA	TRBV2	TRBJ2-1	15
CASSGTAVSSGELFF	TGTGCCAGTTCCGGAACAGCGGTTTCGTCCGGGGAGCTGTTTTTT	NA	NA	TRBV19	TRBJ2-2	15
CASSTEFYGYTF	TGTGCCAGCAGCACAGAGTTCTATGGCTACACCTTC	NA	NA	TRBV11-2	TRBJ1-2	12
CASSLAGGLSYEQFF	TGTGCCAGCAGCTTAGCAGGGGGATTGTCTTATGAGCAGTTCTTC	TRBD1	NA	TRBV5-5	TRBJ2-1	15
CASSVAGLSTGELFF	TGTGCCAGCAGCGTAGCGGGACTCTCCACCGGGGAGCTGTTTTTT	NA	NA	TRBV9	TRBJ2-2	15
CASSFSGGVYEQYF	TGTGCCAGCAGCTTTAGCGGGGGGGTTTACGAGCAGTACTTC	TRBD2	NA	TRBV7-2	TRBJ2-7	14
CASSPTSSLEISGELFF	TGCGCCAGCAGCCCAACCAGCTCCCTAGAGATTTCCGGGGAGCTGTTTTTT	NA	NA	TRBV4-3	TRBJ2-2	17
CASSQESPLGRGQPQHF	TGCGCCAGCAGCCAAGAGTCACCCCTCGGTCGGGGTCAGCCCCAGCATTTT	NA	NA	TRBV4-1	TRBJ1-5	17
CASSLLRADIQYF	TGTGCCAGCAGTTTATTGCGTGCGGACATTCAGTACTTC	NA	NA	TRBV27	TRBJ2-4	13
CASSTGGESYGYTF	TGTGCCAGCAGCACGGGTGGGGAGTCCTATGGCTACACCTTC	NA	NA	TRBV7-9	TRBJ1-2	14
CASSSGDRGYEQYF	TGCGCCAGCAGCTCAGGTGACAGGGGCTACGAGCAGTACTTC	TRBD1	NA	TRBV5-1	TRBJ2-7	14
CASSLAAGLAGVSTGELFF	TGTGCCAGCAGCTTAGCGGCGGGACTAGCGGGAGTCTCCACCGGGGAGCTGTTTTTT	TRBD2	NA	TRBV7-8	TRBJ2-2	19
CASSEGTGLAGGPGRNEQFF	TGTGCCAGCAGCGAGGGAACTGGACTAGCGGGGGGGCCAGGTCGCAATGAGCAGTTCTTC	TRBD2	NA	TRBV9	TRBJ2-1	20
CASRGLALNTGELFF	TGCGCCAGCAGGGGACTAGCCCTAAACACCGGGGAGCTGTTTTTT	TRBD2	once	TRBV4-1	TRBJ2-2	15
CASRPGAAVHNEQFF	TGTGCCAGCCGCCCCGGCGCGGCCGTCCACAATGAGCAGTTCTTC	NA	NA	TRBV6-5	TRBJ2-1	15
CASSEADRGPYEQYF	TGTGCCAGCAGTGAAGCCGACAGGGGCCCCTACGAGCAGTACTTC	TRBD1	NA	TRBV2	TRBJ2-7	15
CASSPGLEYEQYF	TGTGCCAGTAGTCCGGGACTGGAGTACGAGCAGTACTTC	NA	NA	TRBV19	TRBJ2-7	13
CASSETENTEAFF	TGCGCCAGCAGTGAGACAGAGAACACTGAAGCTTTCTTT	NA	NA	TRBV10-2	TRBJ1-1	13
CASSLRDEQFF	TGTGCCAGCAGCTTGAGAGATGAGCAGTTCTTC	NA	NA	TRBV5-4	TRBJ2-1	11
CATSRDRGQETQYF	TGTGCCACCAGCAGGGACAGGGGGCAAGAGACCCAGTACTTC	TRBD1	NA	TRBV15	TRBJ2-5	14